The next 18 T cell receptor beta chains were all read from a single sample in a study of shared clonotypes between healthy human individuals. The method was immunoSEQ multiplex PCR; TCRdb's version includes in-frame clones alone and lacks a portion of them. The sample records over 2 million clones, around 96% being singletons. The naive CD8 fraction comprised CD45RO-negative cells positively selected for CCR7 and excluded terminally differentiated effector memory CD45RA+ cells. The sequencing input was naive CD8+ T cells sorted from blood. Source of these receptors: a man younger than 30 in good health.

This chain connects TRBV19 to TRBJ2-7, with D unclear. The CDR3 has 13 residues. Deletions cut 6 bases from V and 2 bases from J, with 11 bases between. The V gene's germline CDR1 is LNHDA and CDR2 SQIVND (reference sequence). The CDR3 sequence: CASSLKVPYEQYF. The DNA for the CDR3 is TGTGCCAGTAGCTTGAAGGTTCCCTACGAGCAGTACTTC.

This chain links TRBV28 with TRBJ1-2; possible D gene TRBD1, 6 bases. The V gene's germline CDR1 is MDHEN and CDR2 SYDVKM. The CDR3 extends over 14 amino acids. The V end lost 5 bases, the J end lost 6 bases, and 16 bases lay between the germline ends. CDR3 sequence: CASSPRQDSDGYTF. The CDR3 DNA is TGTGCCAGCAGTCCCAGACAGGACTCGGATGGCTACACCTTC.

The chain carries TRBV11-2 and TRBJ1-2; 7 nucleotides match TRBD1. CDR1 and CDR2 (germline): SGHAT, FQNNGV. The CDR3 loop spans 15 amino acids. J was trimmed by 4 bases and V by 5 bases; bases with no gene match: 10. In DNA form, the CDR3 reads TGTGCCAGCAGCAATGGGGGGACAGCGGCCTATGGCTACACCTTC. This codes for CASSNGGTAAYGYTF.

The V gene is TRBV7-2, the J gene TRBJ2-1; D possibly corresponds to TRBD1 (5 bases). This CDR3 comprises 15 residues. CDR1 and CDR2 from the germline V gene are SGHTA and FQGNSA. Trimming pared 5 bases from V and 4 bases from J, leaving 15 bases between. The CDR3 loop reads CASSQSDDRYNEQFF. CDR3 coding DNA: TGTGCCAGCAGCCAGTCCGATGACAGATACAATGAGCAGTTCTTC.

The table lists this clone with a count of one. The CDR3 region is CASSYQNDRGIFF. The CDR3 DNA sequence: TGTGCCAGCAGTTACCAAAACGACAGGGGTATATTCTTC. The chain has TRBV6-5 and TRBJ2-1; 8 bases map to TRBD1. Germline CDR1 MNHEY, CDR2 SVGAGI. Trimming at V came to 2 bases and at J to 16 bases, leaving 10 bases not matched to a gene. There are 13 residues in the CDR3.

The CDR3 spells CASSGTGGSTAQYF. CDR3 nucleotides: TGTGCCAGCAGCGGGACAGGGGGCTCAACGGCCCAGTACTTC. The V call is TRBV28, the J call TRBJ2-5, with 12 positions matching TRBD1. Germline V CDR1 and CDR2: MDHEN, SYDVKM. Trimming at V came to 6 bases and at J to 9 bases, leaving 8 bases not matched to a gene. The CDR3 loop spans 14 amino acids.

CDR3 sequence (DNA): TGTGCCAGCAGCTTAGTCAGCGGCCCTAATCAGCCCCAGCATTTT. Translated, it gives CASSLVSGPNQPQHF. The gene calls are TRBV7-9 and TRBJ1-5; D is uncertain. V gave up 1 base and J gave up 4 bases, with 11 bases separating them. Germline CDR1 reads SEHNR; CDR2 reads FQNEAQ (reference sequence). The CDR3 sequence is 15 residues long. The full variable domain, rest sourced from reference TRBV7-9 and TRBJ1-5, is DTGVSQNPRHKITKRGQNVTFRCDPISEHNRLYWYRQTLGQGPEFLTYFQNEAQLEKSRLLSDRFSAERPKGSFSTLEIQRTEQGDSAMYLCASSLVSGPNQPQHFGDGTRLSIL.

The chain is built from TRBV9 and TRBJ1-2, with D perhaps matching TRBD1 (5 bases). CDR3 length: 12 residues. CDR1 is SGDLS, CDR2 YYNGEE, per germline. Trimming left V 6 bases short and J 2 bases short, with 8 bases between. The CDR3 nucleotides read TGTGCCAGCACGGAGGGGAACTATGGCTACACCTTC. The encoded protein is CASTEGNYGYTF.

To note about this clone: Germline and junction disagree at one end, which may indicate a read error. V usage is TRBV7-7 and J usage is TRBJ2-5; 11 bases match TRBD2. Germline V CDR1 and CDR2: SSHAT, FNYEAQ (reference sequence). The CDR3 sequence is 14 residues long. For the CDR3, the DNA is TGTGCTAGCAGCTTGGTAGCGGGGGGGGAGACCCAGTACTTC. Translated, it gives CASSLVAGGETQYF.

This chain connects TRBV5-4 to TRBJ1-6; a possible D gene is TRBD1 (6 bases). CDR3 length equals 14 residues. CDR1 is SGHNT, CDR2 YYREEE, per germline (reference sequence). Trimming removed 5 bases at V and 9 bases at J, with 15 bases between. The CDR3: CASRPGQLVSPLHF. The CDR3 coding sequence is TGTGCCAGCAGGCCCGGACAGCTGGTTTCACCCCTCCACTTT.

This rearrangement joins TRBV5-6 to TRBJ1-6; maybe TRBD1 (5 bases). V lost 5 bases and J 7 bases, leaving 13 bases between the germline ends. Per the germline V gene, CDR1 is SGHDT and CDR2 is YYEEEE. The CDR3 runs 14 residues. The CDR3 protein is CASRPWGGNSPLHF. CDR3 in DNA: TGTGCCAGCAGGCCATGGGGGGGAAATTCACCCCTCCACTTT. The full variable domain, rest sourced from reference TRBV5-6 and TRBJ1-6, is DAGVTQSPTHLIKTRGQQVTLRCSPKSGHDTVSWYQQALGQGPQFIFQYYEEEERQRGNFPDRFSGHQFPNYSSELNVNALLLGDSALYLCASRPWGGNSPLHFGNGTRLTVT.

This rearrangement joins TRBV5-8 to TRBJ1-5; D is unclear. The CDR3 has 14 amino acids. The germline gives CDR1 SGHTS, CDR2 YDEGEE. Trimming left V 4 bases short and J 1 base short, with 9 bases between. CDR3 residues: CASSGGWSNQPQHF. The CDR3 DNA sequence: TGTGCCAGCAGCGGTGGGTGGAGCAATCAGCCCCAGCATTTT.

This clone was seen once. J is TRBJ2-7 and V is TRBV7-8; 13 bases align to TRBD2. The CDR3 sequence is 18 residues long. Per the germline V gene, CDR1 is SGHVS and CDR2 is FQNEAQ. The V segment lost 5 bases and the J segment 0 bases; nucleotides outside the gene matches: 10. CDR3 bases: TGTGCCAGCAGCCCCCGACTAGCGGGAGGCCAAAGCTCCTACGAGCAGTACTTC. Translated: CASSPRLAGGQSSYEQYF. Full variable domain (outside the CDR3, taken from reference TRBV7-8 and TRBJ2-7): GAGVSQSPRYKVAKRGQDVALRCDPISGHVSLFWYQQALGQGPEFLTYFQNEAQLDKSGLPSDRFFAERPEGSVSTLKIQRTQQEDSAVYLCASSPRLAGGQSSYEQYFGPGTRLTVT.

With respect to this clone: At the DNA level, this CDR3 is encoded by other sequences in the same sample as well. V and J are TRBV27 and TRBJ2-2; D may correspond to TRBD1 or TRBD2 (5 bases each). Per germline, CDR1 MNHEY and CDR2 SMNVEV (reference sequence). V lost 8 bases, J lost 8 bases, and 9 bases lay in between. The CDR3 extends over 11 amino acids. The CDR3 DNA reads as TGTGCCAGCTCCGAGGGGGGGGAGCTGTTTTTT. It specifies CASSEGGELFF.

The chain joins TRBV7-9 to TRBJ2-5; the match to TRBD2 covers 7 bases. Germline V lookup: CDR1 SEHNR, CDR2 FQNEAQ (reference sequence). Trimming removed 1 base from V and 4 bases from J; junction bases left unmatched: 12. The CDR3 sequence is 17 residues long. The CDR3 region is CASSLGPAGLLLETQYF. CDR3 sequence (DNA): TGTGCCAGCAGCTTAGGCCCAGCGGGACTACTCTTAGAGACCCAGTACTTC.

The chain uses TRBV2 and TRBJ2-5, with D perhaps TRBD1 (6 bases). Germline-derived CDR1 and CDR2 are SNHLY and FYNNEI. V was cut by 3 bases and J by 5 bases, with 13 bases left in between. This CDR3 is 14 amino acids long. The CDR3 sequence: CASSDLGARETQYF. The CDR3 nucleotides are TGTGCCAGCAGTGATTTGGGGGCAAGGGAGACCCAGTACTTC.

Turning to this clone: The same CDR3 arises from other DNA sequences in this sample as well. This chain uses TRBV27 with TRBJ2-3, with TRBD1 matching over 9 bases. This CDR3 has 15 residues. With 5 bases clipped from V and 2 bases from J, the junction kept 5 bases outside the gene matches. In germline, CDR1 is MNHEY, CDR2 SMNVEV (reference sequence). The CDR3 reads CASSLGQGLTDTQYF. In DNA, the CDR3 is TGTGCCAGCAGTCTCGGACAGGGGCTCACAGATACGCAGTATTTT.

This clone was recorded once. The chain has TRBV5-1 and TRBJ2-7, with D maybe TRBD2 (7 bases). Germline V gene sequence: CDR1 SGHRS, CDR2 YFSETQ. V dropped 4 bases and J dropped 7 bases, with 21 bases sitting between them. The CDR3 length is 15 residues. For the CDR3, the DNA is TGCGCCAGCAGCCAATTCTCGGGGGGCGCCAATGAGCAGTACTTC. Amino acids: CASSQFSGGANEQYF.